The 32 T cell receptor beta chains reported below all come from one sample, sequenced in a study of cytomegalovirus exposure and HLA in healthy donors. TCRdb keeps only in-frame clones here, not all; method: immunoSEQ multiplex PCR. The sample shows 100,000 or so clones, around 85% of them seen only once. Sequenced input: PBMCs. Receptors originate from a young man in good health and CMV-seropositive.

This chain joins TRBV9 and TRBJ2-1, with TRBD2 matching 11 bases. Germline V CDR1 and CDR2: SGDLS, YYNGEE. Trimming removed 0 bases from V and 4 bases from J; junction bases left unmatched: 6. The CDR3 contains 17 residues. The CDR3 bases are TGTGCCAGCAGCGTAGGTTTGGGACTAGCGGAATACAATGAGCAGTTCTTC. Translating gives CASSVGLGLAEYNEQFF.

The CDR3, as DNA: TGTGCCAGCAGCCGCGGGGGTGGCTATGGCTACACCTTC. The encoded protein is CASSRGGGYGYTF. The chain recombines TRBV14 with TRBJ1-2; TRBD1 might be the D (5 bases). The ends were cut back, 4 bases at V and 4 bases at J, with 10 bases in the middle. Germline CDR1 and CDR2: SGHDN and FVKESK. CDR3 size: 13 residues.

This clone was observed once. This chain connects TRBV25-1 to TRBJ2-2; 8 nucleotides match TRBD1. V lost 8 bases and J lost 5; bases outside the gene matches: 1. CDR3 length: 12 amino acids. The V gene's germline CDR1 is MGHDK and CDR2 SYGVNS. The CDR3 loop reads CASGDRTGELFF. In DNA, the CDR3 is TGTGCCAGCGGGGACAGGACCGGGGAGCTGTTTTTT.

J is TRBJ2-1 and V is TRBV27; possible D gene TRBD1, 5 bases. CDR3 length equals 12 residues. Germline CDR1 and CDR2: MNHEY and SMNVEV (reference sequence). V was clipped by 9 bases and J by 9 bases, with 15 bases between them. CDR3 sequence: CASARGIGEQFF. The CDR3 region has the DNA TGTGCCAGTGCAAGGGGCATCGGTGAGCAGTTCTTC.

This rearrangement joins TRBV28 to TRBJ2-7, with 8 bases identical to TRBD1. V gave up 5 bases and J gave up 3 bases; unmatched junction bases: 3. Germline V gives CDR1 MDHEN, CDR2 SYDVKM. This CDR3 has 13 amino acids. CDR3 loop: CASSRQGFYEQYV. The CDR3 DNA reads TGTGCCAGCAGTCGACAGGGGTTCTACGAGCAGTACGTC.

The V gene is TRBV7-3, the J gene TRBJ2-2, with D maybe TRBD2 (6 bases). Germline CDR1 and CDR2: SGHTA and FQGTGA. V lost 3 bases, J lost 3 bases, and 17 bases lay in between. The CDR3 length is 17 residues. For the CDR3, the DNA is TGTGCCAGCAGCTTTCTGACGGGAGCATTGGACACCGGGGAGCTGTTTTTT. As protein: CASSFLTGALDTGELFF.

This rearrangement joins TRBV28 to TRBJ2-7, with TRBD1 as a possible D gene (5 bases). This CDR3 has 12 amino acids. Looked up from germline, CDR1 is MDHEN and CDR2 is SYDVKM. Trimming took off 11 bases at V and 4 bases at J, with 15 bases between the two ends. CDR3 in DNA: TGTGCCTCCATGGGGCAACCGTACGAGCAGTACGTC. It translates to CASMGQPYEQYV.

The rearrangement links TRBV7-8 to TRBJ1-5; perhaps TRBD1 as D (5 bases). The CDR3 runs 14 residues. Looked up from germline, CDR1 is SGHVS and CDR2 is FQNEAQ. Trimming cost V 5 bases and J 7 bases, with 15 bases left between them. In nucleotides, the CDR3 is TGTGCCAGCAGCCCCGGCCGGGCAGGGCAGCCCCAGCATTTT. This translates into CASSPGRAGQPQHF.

The chain joins TRBV19 to TRBJ2-3; TRBD1 matches at 8 bases. V dropped 7 bases and J dropped 2; count of bases not matched to a gene: 11. Germline values: CDR1 LNHDA, CDR2 SQIVND (reference sequence). This CDR3 contains 16 residues. CDR3 residues: CASNEKTGANTDTQYF. In DNA form, the CDR3 reads TGTGCCAGTAATGAAAAGACAGGGGCGAACACAGATACGCAGTATTTT.

The V gene is TRBV28, the J gene TRBJ2-1, with D maybe TRBD2 (6 bases). Germline V gene data show CDR1 as MDHEN and CDR2 as SYDVKM. Trimming took off 8 bases at V and 8 bases at J, with 19 bases between the two ends. CDR3 size: 14 residues. CDR3 DNA sequence: TGTGCCAGCGGACCTACCGGACTAAACGATGAGCAGTTCTTC. Encoded protein: CASGPTGLNDEQFF.

This chain connects TRBV16 to TRBJ2-3, with D unclear. Germline CDR1 and CDR2: KGHSY and FQNENV. The V gene lost 0 bases and the J gene lost 4 bases, with 8 bases spanning the gap. The CDR3 covers 14 residues. For the CDR3, the DNA is TGTGCCAGCAGCCAATCCTTGGCAGCAGATACGCAGTATTTT. Its protein is CASSQSLAADTQYF.

V usage is TRBV9 and J usage is TRBJ2-1, with 7 bases fitting TRBD1. V lost 0 bases to trimming and J lost 10 bases; unmatched junction nucleotides: 4. The CDR3 has 13 amino acids. CDR1 and CDR2 from the germline V gene are SGDLS and YYNGEE. CDR3 in DNA: TGTGCCAGCAGCGTAGGAAGGGGGCGAGAGCAGTTCTTC. Translation: CASSVGRGREQFF.

This clone was counted between two and nine times. V gene TRBV27 combines with J gene TRBJ2-7; 9 nucleotides align to TRBD1. The V and J ends lost 8 bases and 8 bases, in that order; junction bases with no gene match: 7. This CDR3 is 12 amino acids long. Germline CDR1 and CDR2: MNHEY and SMNVEV (reference sequence). CDR3 loop: CASGTGGIQQYF. CDR3 DNA: TGTGCCAGCGGCACAGGGGGCATTCAGCAGTACTTC.

The genes are TRBV2 and TRBJ2-5; perhaps TRBD2 as D (5 bases). This CDR3 is 13 amino acids long. Trimming stripped 3 bases from V and 3 bases from J, with 8 bases between. Germline values: CDR1 SNHLY, CDR2 FYNNEI. CDR3 DNA sequence: TGTGCCAGCAGTGAGATGAGGGAAGAGACCCAGTACTTC. Its protein is CASSEMREETQYF.

V gene TRBV27 combines with J gene TRBJ2-1, with 8 bases matching TRBD2. CDR1 is MNHEY and CDR2 is SMNVEV in the germline V gene (reference sequence). The CDR3 totals 11 residues. V dropped 8 bases and J dropped 13; count of bases not matched to a gene: 7. The CDR3 DNA follows: TGTGCCAGCTATAGCGGGGATGGACAGTTCTTC. Translated: CASYSGDGQFF.

J is TRBJ2-3 and V is TRBV19, with D maybe TRBD2 (6 bases). Germline V gene data show CDR1 as LNHDA and CDR2 as SQIVND (reference sequence). Trimming pared 4 bases from V and 2 bases from J, leaving 10 bases between. The CDR3 extends over 14 amino acids. This chain's CDR3 is CASSRLVVTDTQYF. CDR3 DNA sequence: TGTGCCAGTAGTAGACTAGTGGTCACAGATACGCAGTATTTT.

The rearrangement links TRBV29-1 to TRBJ2-3; 8 nucleotides line up with TRBD2. The CDR3 loop spans 13 amino acids. The V gene end was trimmed by 8 bases and the J gene end by 2 bases; junction bases not matched to a gene: 6. The V gene's germline CDR1 is SQVTM and CDR2 ANQGSEA. The DNA for the CDR3 is TGCAGCCCCCGGGAGGGGCTCACAGATACGCAGTATTTT. As protein: CSPREGLTDTQYF.

The chain carries TRBV12-5 and TRBJ1-2, with a possible D match to TRBD1 (6 bases). CDR1 and CDR2 from the germline V gene are LGHNT and FRNRAP. This CDR3 region has 12 residues. Trimming took off 3 bases at V and 7 bases at J, with 9 bases between the two ends. The CDR3 spells CASGFAGVGYTF. The CDR3 DNA is TGTGCTAGTGGTTTCGCAGGGGTTGGCTACACCTTC. The whole variable domain, filled in from reference TRBV12-5 and TRBJ1-2, reads DARVTQTPRHKVTEMGQEVTMRCQPILGHNTVFWYRQTMMQGLELLAYFRNRAPLDDSGMPKDRFSAEMPDATLATLKIQPSEPRDSAVYFCASGFAGVGYTFGSGTRLTVV.

The chain combines TRBV10-3 with TRBJ2-1; TRBD2 agrees at 9 bases. Germline CDR1 is ENHRY and CDR2 is SYGVKD. Unmatched junction bases numbered 3, after V lost 0 bases and J lost 3 bases. CDR3 length equals 16 residues. The CDR3: CAISESTSGYYNEQFF. As DNA, the CDR3 is TGTGCCATCAGTGAGTCTACTAGCGGGTACTACAATGAGCAGTTCTTC.

This clone was observed once. The chain combines TRBV6-5 with TRBJ1-2, with a tentative D call TRBD1 (6 bases). This CDR3 is 14 amino acids long. Germline V gives CDR1 MNHEY, CDR2 SVGAGI. V lost 2 bases and J lost 4, with 11 bases in between. The CDR3 DNA reads as TGTGCCAGCAGTTACGGGGGACACATCTATGGCTACACCTTC. Translating gives CASSYGGHIYGYTF.

In its sample, this clone was seen once. The chain is built from TRBV19 and TRBJ2-1; possible D gene TRBD1, 5 bases. The CDR3 is 16 residues long. Germline loops: CDR1 LNHDA, CDR2 SQIVND (reference sequence). V was clipped by 0 bases and J by 4 bases, with 13 bases between them. CDR3 DNA: TGTGCCAGTAGTATAGAGGCAGGGCTCCCATACAATGAGCAGTTCTTC. Translation gives CASSIEAGLPYNEQFF.

The chain joins TRBV28 to TRBJ2-5, with D unclear. The germline CDR1 and CDR2 sequences are MDHEN and SYDVKM. The CDR3 sequence is 11 residues long. Trimming stripped 7 bases from V and 5 bases from J, with 8 bases between. The CDR3 DNA sequence: TGTGCCAGCAAAATCGGGGAGACCCAGTACTTC. Translated, it gives CASKIGETQYF. The whole variable domain, filled in from reference TRBV28 and TRBJ2-5, reads DVKVTQSSRYLVKRTGEKVFLECVQDMDHENMFWYRQDPGLGLRLIYFSYDVKMKEKGDIPEGYSVSREKKERFSLILESASTNQTSMYLCASKIGETQYFGPGTRLLVL.

The chain carries TRBV9 and TRBJ2-1, with D possibly matching TRBD1 (5 bases). V lost 0 bases and J 4 bases, leaving 5 bases between the germline ends. This CDR3 spans 13 amino acids. In germline, CDR1 is SGDLS, CDR2 YYNGEE. As DNA, the CDR3 is TGTGCCAGCAGCGTAGACAGGTACAATGAGCAGTTCTTC. Its translation: CASSVDRYNEQFF.

The gene calls are TRBV5-1 and TRBJ2-1; no reliable D call. Germline V gene sequence: CDR1 SGHRS, CDR2 YFSETQ. The CDR3 loop spans 13 amino acids. Trimming removed 0 bases at V and 12 bases at J, with 13 bases between. CDR3 sequence: CASSLENGPLQFF. The CDR3 bases are TGCGCCAGCAGCTTGGAGAATGGGCCCTTGCAGTTCTTC.

The CDR3 loop is CATSGVGRGDTQYF. CDR3 DNA sequence: TGCGCCACCTCGGGCGTCGGGAGGGGAGATACGCAGTATTTT. This rearrangement joins TRBV4-1 to TRBJ2-3; 8 nucleotides line up with TRBD2. V gave up 10 bases and J gave up 5 bases; unmatched junction bases: 11. Germline CDR1 MGHRA, CDR2 YSYEKL. The CDR3 runs 14 residues.

The chain uses TRBV9 and TRBJ2-1, with 8 bases fitting TRBD2. CDR1 and CDR2 from the germline V gene are SGDLS and YYNGEE. The V gene end was trimmed by 0 bases and the J gene end by 9 bases; junction bases not matched to a gene: 11. CDR3 length: 16 amino acids. CDR3 in amino acids: CASSVAEAGDVFEQFF. In DNA form, the CDR3 reads TGTGCCAGCAGCGTAGCAGAAGCGGGAGACGTGTTTGAGCAGTTCTTC. Combining the CDR3 with reference TRBV9 and TRBJ2-1 gives the whole variable domain DSGVTQTPKHLITATGQRVTLRCSPRSGDLSVYWYQQSLDQGLQFLIQYYNGEERAKGNILERFSAQQFPDLHSELNLSSLELGDSALYFCASSVAEAGDVFEQFFGPGTRLTVL.

The chain recombines TRBV5-1 with TRBJ2-5, with unresolved D. V was trimmed by 0 bases and J by 3 bases, leaving 6 bases between them. The CDR3 runs 13 residues. Germline V lookup: CDR1 SGHRS, CDR2 YFSETQ. The CDR3 sequence is CASSLAEEETQYF. The CDR3 nucleotides read TGCGCCAGCAGCTTGGCCGAGGAAGAGACCCAGTACTTC.

The chain's CDR3 is CASGRTGTTNQPQHF. CDR3 nucleotide sequence: TGTGCCAGCGGCAGGACAGGGACAACCAATCAGCCCCAGCATTTT. The rearrangement uses TRBV7-2 and TRBJ1-5, with 8 positions matching TRBD1. Germline V gene lookup returns CDR1 SGHTA and CDR2 FQGNSA. This CDR3 has 15 residues. J gave up 3 bases and V 8 bases, and 9 bases lay outside the gene matches.

This sequence joins TRBV30 and TRBJ2-3; 8 bases are a match to TRBD1. CDR1 is GTSNPN and CDR2 is SVGIG in the germline V gene (reference sequence). V was pared by 4 bases and J by 7 bases, with 13 bases of the junction left unmatched. The CDR3 has 15 amino acids. CDR3 DNA: TGTGCCTGGACCCCAGGGGGCGTCTCTAGGAATACGCAGTATTTT. It translates to CAWTPGGVSRNTQYF.

The CDR3 bases are TGTGCCAGCAGCACCACGGAGATTGCCTACAATGAGCAGTTCTTC. Protein sequence: CASSTTEIAYNEQFF. The chain combines TRBV28 with TRBJ2-1; D is ambiguous. Trimming stripped 6 bases from V and 2 bases from J, with 14 bases between. Germline loops: CDR1 MDHEN, CDR2 SYDVKM. CDR3 length equals 15 residues. Drawing the rest from reference TRBV28 and TRBJ2-1, the complete variable domain is DVKVTQSSRYLVKRTGEKVFLECVQDMDHENMFWYRQDPGLGLRLIYFSYDVKMKEKGDIPEGYSVSREKKERFSLILESASTNQTSMYLCASSTTEIAYNEQFFGPGTRLTVL.

The chain combines TRBV11-2 with TRBJ2-7; a possible D gene is TRBD1 (5 bases). V gave up 1 base and J gave up 0 bases, with 7 bases separating them. CDR1 is SGHAT, CDR2 FQNNGV, per germline. The CDR3 loop spans 14 amino acids. CDR3 protein: CASSLGTGSYEQYF. The CDR3 DNA follows: TGTGCCAGCAGCTTAGGAACAGGCTCCTACGAGCAGTACTTC.

The chain combines TRBV5-4 with TRBJ1-2; TRBD1 aligns across 8 bases. Germline CDR1 reads SGHNT; CDR2 reads YYREEE (reference sequence). The CDR3 contains 13 residues. The trim removed 3 bases at V and 6 bases at J, leaving 4 bases unmatched. CDR3 bases: TGTGCCAGCAGCTGGACAGGGATGGATGGCTACACCTTC. It specifies CASSWTGMDGYTF.